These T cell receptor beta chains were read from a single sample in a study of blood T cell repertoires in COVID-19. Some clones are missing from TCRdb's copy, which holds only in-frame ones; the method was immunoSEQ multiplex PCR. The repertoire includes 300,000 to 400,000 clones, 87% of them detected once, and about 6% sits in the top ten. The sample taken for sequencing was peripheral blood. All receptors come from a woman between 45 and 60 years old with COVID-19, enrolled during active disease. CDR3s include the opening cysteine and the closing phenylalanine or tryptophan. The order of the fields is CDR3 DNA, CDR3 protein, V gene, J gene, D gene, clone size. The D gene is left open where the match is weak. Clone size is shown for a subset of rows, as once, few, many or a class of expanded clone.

TGCAGCGTTGAGAATACAGGGGGTAGGACTGAAGCTTTCTTT,CSVENTGGRTEAFF,TRBV29-1,TRBJ1-1,TRBD1,.
TGTGCCAGCAGCTCCCGGGGAGGGAATGAGCAGTTCTTC,CASSSRGGNEQFF,TRBV7-3,TRBJ2-1,TRBD2,.
TGTGCCAGCAGTTACGCAGGGGCTGAAGCTTTCTTT,CASSYAGAEAFF,TRBV6-6,TRBJ1-1,.,.
TGTGCCTGCACAGGGTCGGGGGGTCAGCCCCAGCATTTT,CACTGSGGQPQHF,TRBV30,TRBJ1-5,.,.
TGCGCCAGCAGCCAAGAGGGGGCGGGTAGCAATCAGCCCCAGCATTTT,CASSQEGAGSNQPQHF,TRBV4-1,TRBJ1-5,.,.
TGCGCCAGCAGCTTGAGTTCGGGGGGTCGGCGGTGGACGCAGTATTTT,CASSLSSGGRRWTQYF,TRBV5-1,TRBJ2-3,TRBD2,.
TGCAGCGTTGAAGCCCCTACAACAGGGTACTCCTACGAGCAGTACTTC,CSVEAPTTGYSYEQYF,TRBV29-1,TRBJ2-7,.,.
TGTGCCAGTACCGACTCAGGGACTAGCGGGAGGGCCTTCAATGAGCAGTTCTTC,CASTDSGTSGRAFNEQFF,TRBV19,TRBJ2-1,TRBD2,.
TGTGCCAGCAGTTTATCGGACAGGGGTCCCTACGAGCAGTACTTC,CASSLSDRGPYEQYF,TRBV6-5,TRBJ2-7,TRBD1,.
TGTGCCAGCAGCCAAGTAGGCAGGGAGGGTGGCTACACCTTC,CASSQVGREGGYTF,TRBV3-1/TRBV3-2,TRBJ1-2,.,.
TGTGCCACCAGTGCGTCTAGCGGGACCCGACGGACCCAGTACTTC,CATSASSGTRRTQYF,TRBV24-1,TRBJ2-5,TRBD2,.
TGTGCCAGCAGCGAAGAGTTCGGGTATAATTCACCCCTCCACTTT,CASSEEFGYNSPLHF,TRBV3-1/TRBV3-2,TRBJ1-6,.,.
TGCAGCGCCGCGACTAATGAAAAACTGTTTTTT,CSAATNEKLFF,TRBV29-1,TRBJ1-4,.,.
TGTGCCAGCAGCTTGGACAGAAGGACTGAAGCTTTCTTT,CASSLDRRTEAFF,TRBV5-8,TRBJ1-1,.,few
TGTGCCAGCAGCATCGGGACAGGACAAATGAACACTGAAGCTTTCTTT,CASSIGTGQMNTEAFF,TRBV11-2,TRBJ1-1,TRBD1,.